This record concerns one TCR beta chain sequence. What it recognizes is unknown. This sample was included in a study of T-cell memory formation after mild COVID-19. Study-wide results and caveats: Contracting clones, day 15 to 85, had balanced CD4/CD8, and later expanders favored CD4+. Contracting clones localized mainly to CM and EM when CD4+ and mainly to EMRA when CD8+. That cross-reactive memory joined was suggested by some responding clones appearing in pre-infection memory.

TCRdb re-analysed the 5' RACE reads in MiXCR, keeping a single row per CDR3 protein. The table records about 210,000 distinct CDR3 sequences, under 12% of them present only once. The germline V gene encodes CDR1 SNHLY and CDR2 FYNNEI. The CDR3 has 14 residues. The V end lost 4 bases, the J end lost 7 bases, and 14 bases lay between the germline ends. Sequencing was performed on PBMCs or a T cell subset sorted from them (not recorded which). The chain links TRBV2 to TRBJ1-5; perhaps TRBD1 as D (5 bases). This receptor was obtained from a man aged 18-30 years who had mild COVID-19 (a few samples of this study predate the infection). Cell type and time point are not known. The CDR3 bases are TGTGCCAGCAGTGGCCCTGGGACCGGACAGCCCCAGCATTTT. This codes for CASSGPGTGQPQHF.